This record concerns one TCR beta chain sequence. The record originates from a study of T-cell reconstitution after alpha-beta-depleted transplantation in children. This CDR3 region has 13 residues. Germline CDR1 and CDR2: KGHSH and LQKENI. V lost 1 base to trimming and J lost 8 bases, with 11 bases between them. A TCRbeta library incorporating unique molecular identifiers was prepared. Each CDR3 protein is one row after TCRdb ran MiXCR on the PCR reads. Seen here are 300,000 to 400,000 distinct CDR3 sequences, roughly 15% observed once, and the top ten hold approximately 4.3%. This clonotype originated in a human donor who donated a stem cell graft to a child with Fanconi anemia. This sample comprised PBMCs, obtained from the stem cell graft. This chain uses TRBV18 with TRBJ1-2, with TRBD1 as a possible D gene (5 bases). CDR3 sequence reads: CASSPQGLEGYTF. In DNA form, the CDR3 reads TGTGCCAGCTCACCACAGGGGTTGGAGGGCTACACCTTC.